This T cell receptor beta chain was identified during a study of blood T cell repertoires in COVID-19. Looking at the study overall: COVID-19 samples, acute and convalescent, were from the United States, Italy and Spain. PBMCs, B-cell-depleted T cells, or T cells provided the cDNA or gDNA that made up the material.

CDR3 length equals 15 residues. Germline V gene lookup returns CDR1 LNHDA and CDR2 SQIVND (reference sequence). V was pared by 3 bases and J by 8 bases, with 16 bases between. Per the authors' pipeline: The authors estimated nucleated cell counts from reference gene primer amplification. Generated by immunoSEQ multiplex PCR, the TCRdb table keeps only in-frame clones and is missing some. Clonal size and the V and J genes are those of that table, whereas D and trimming came from the DNA. The sample records under 200,000 clones, more than 80% being singletons. The rearrangement joins TRBV19 to TRBJ1-4, with a tentative D call TRBD1 (6 bases). The sequence was obtained from a man aged 50 or older with acute or convalescent COVID-19. Sequenced: peripheral blood. The CDR3 reads CASSMEAGVEEKLFF. CDR3 in DNA: TGTGCCAGTAGTATGGAGGCAGGGGTAGAGGAAAAACTGTTTTTT.